Below are 10 T cell receptor beta chains sequenced from a single sample in a study of Ad26.COV2.S vaccination and SARS-CoV-2 variants. Sequencing used immunoSEQ multiplex PCR; TCRdb keeps in-frame clones, though not all of them. The sample lists hundreds of thousands of clones; around 88% were seen once. Treatment denoted: about 20 received Ad26.COV2.S at low or high dose, single or two shots; several received placebo; per-sample allocation not given. All samples were drawn on day 63, counting from the first vaccine or placebo injection. The specimen comprised peripheral blood, sampled in a trial of Ad26.COV2.S vaccine versus placebo. These receptors originate from a person aged 18 to 59 who received the Ad26.COV2.S COVID-19 vaccine or a placebo.

This clone appeared a few times. The V and J genes are TRBV5-1 and TRBJ1-2; D may be TRBD1 (6 bases). Germline CDR1 SGHRS, CDR2 YFSETQ. This CDR3 is built from 16 residues. V lost 3 bases and J lost 1, with 16 bases in between. CDR3 protein: CASSSPKQGINYGYTF. Written as DNA, the CDR3 is TGCGCCAGCAGCTCCCCGAAGCAGGGGATTAACTATGGCTACACCTTC.

The chain is built from TRBV19 and TRBJ2-1; D not certain. CDR3 length: 13 amino acids. Germline CDR1 and CDR2: LNHDA and SQIVND (reference sequence). Deletions cut 1 base from V and 5 bases from J, with 6 bases between. CDR3 residues: CASSIALNNEQFF. The CDR3 region has the DNA TGTGCCAGTAGTATAGCCTTAAACAATGAGCAGTTCTTC.

This chain connects TRBV6-5 to TRBJ2-2; D ambiguous. There are 13 residues in the CDR3. The germline gives CDR1 MNHEY, CDR2 SVGAGI. Trimming shortened V by 7 bases and J by 9 bases, and 15 bases separated the two germline ends. The CDR3 region is CASNSRQKRELFF. The CDR3 nucleotides are TGTGCCAGCAATTCCAGACAAAAGAGGGAGCTGTTTTTT.

The chain carries TRBV2 and TRBJ1-5; D is undetermined. CDR1 is SNHLY, CDR2 FYNNEI, per germline. V shed 3 bases and J shed 6 bases, with 15 bases lying between them. The CDR3 loop spans 15 amino acids. The DNA for the CDR3 is TGTGCCAGCAGTGAGGGCCGGGGAGGGTTTCAGCCCCAGCATTTT. It is translated as CASSEGRGGFQPQHF.

CDR3 residues: CASSATPGTATGELFF. The CDR3 DNA reads as TGTGCCAGCAGCGCGACCCCTGGGACAGCCACCGGGGAGCTGTTTTTT. The rearrangement links TRBV9 to TRBJ2-2; TRBD1 matches 7 bases. The germline V gene has CDR1 SGDLS and CDR2 YYNGEE. The CDR3 contains 16 residues. The V segment lost 3 bases and the J segment 4 bases; nucleotides outside the gene matches: 9. The entire variable domain, with the rest obtained from reference TRBV9 and TRBJ2-2, is as follows: DSGVTQTPKHLITATGQRVTLRCSPRSGDLSVYWYQQSLDQGLQFLIQYYNGEERAKGNILERFSAQQFPDLHSELNLSSLELGDSALYFCASSATPGTATGELFFGEGSRLTVL.

CDR3: CASRNSGGAGTGELFF. CDR3 coding DNA: TGCGCCAGCAGAAATTCAGGGGGAGCGGGCACCGGGGAGCTGTTTTTT. The rearrangement joins TRBV10-2 to TRBJ2-2, with D possibly matching TRBD1 (7 bases). The CDR3 runs to 16 residues. V lost 6 bases, J lost 4 bases, and 18 bases lay in between. Looked up from germline, CDR1 is WSHSY and CDR2 is SAAADI.

This chain joins TRBV7-9 and TRBJ2-3; 8 bases fit TRBD2. The CDR3 runs to 15 residues. The J segment lost 0 bases and the V segment lost 3 bases, leaving 2 bases of the junction unmatched. Germline CDR1 reads SEHNR; CDR2 reads FQNEAQ (reference sequence). Here the CDR3 DNA reads TGTGCCAGCAGCTTTAGCGGGATAAGCACAGATACGCAGTATTTT. This encodes CASSFSGISTDTQYF.

This chain connects TRBV29-1 to TRBJ2-1; perhaps TRBD2 as D (6 bases). This CDR3 has 12 amino acids. Germline lookup yields CDR1 SQVTM and CDR2 ANQGSEA. V lost 7 bases, J lost 8 bases, and 15 bases lay in between. The DNA for the CDR3 is TGCAGCGGCCGGGACTCCGGCGATGAGCAGTTCTTC. Translated, it gives CSGRDSGDEQFF.

V and J are TRBV18 and TRBJ2-7; D not certain. The CDR3 totals 15 residues. Trimming removed 3 bases from V and 0 bases from J, with 12 bases in between. The germline gives CDR1 KGHSH, CDR2 LQKENI. This CDR3 is CASSPRTESSYEQYF. The CDR3 DNA reads TGTGCCAGCTCACCCCGGACGGAAAGCTCCTACGAGCAGTACTTC.

This clone was observed a single time. This rearrangement joins TRBV30 to TRBJ2-5; D might be TRBD1 (5 bases). Germline-derived CDR1 and CDR2 are GTSNPN and SVGIG (reference sequence). With 2 bases removed from V and 1 base from J, the gap between germline ends came to 8 bases. CDR3 length: 13 residues. The CDR3 protein is CAWSSRAQETQYF. The CDR3, as DNA: TGTGCCTGGAGTAGCAGGGCCCAAGAGACCCAGTACTTC.